What follows are 4 T cell receptor beta chains derived from one specimen sequenced in a study of metastatic and nonmetastatic thyroid tumors. All patients reached thyroid surgery having received no treatment beforehand. MiXCR reprocessed the PCR reads for TCRdb. Altogether tens of thousands of clones are present, just over 4% being singletons, with the ten largest covering about a fifth. The sample was blood. The receptors were sampled from a female donor with papillary thyroid cancer or a benign thyroid nodule (not recorded which). Some clones in this sample may be carry-over from other donors' samples.

This clone was recorded at least ten times. The chain uses TRBV2 and TRBJ1-1; TRBD1 is a possible D gene (5 bases). The CDR3 extends over 12 amino acids. Trimming shortened V by 7 bases and J by 6 bases, and 12 bases separated the two germline ends. CDR1 and CDR2 (germline): SNHLY, FYNNEI. CDR3 in DNA: TGTGCCAGCACCGGAGAGGGGTCTGAAGCTTTCTTT. Protein: CASTGEGSEAFF.

The table lists this clone with many counts. The chain is built from TRBV7-8 and TRBJ1-4; 11 bases are a match to TRBD1. The V gene end was trimmed by 5 bases and the J gene end by 3 bases; junction bases not matched to a gene: 8. The CDR3 runs 17 residues. Germline V gene data show CDR1 as SGHVS and CDR2 as FQNEAQ. The CDR3: CASSPRTGGTANEKLFF. The CDR3 DNA is TGTGCCAGCAGCCCACGGACAGGGGGCACGGCTAATGAAAAACTGTTTTTT.

This clone was recorded at least ten times. V usage is TRBV10-3 and J usage is TRBJ1-3, with D perhaps TRBD1 (5 bases). The CDR3 has 14 residues. Trimming pared 3 bases from V and 0 bases from J, leaving 6 bases between. From germline, CDR1 is ENHRY and CDR2 SYGVKD. This CDR3 reads CAISDGGSGNTIYF. The CDR3 DNA reads as TGTGCCATCAGTGACGGGGGCTCTGGAAACACCATATATTTT.

This clone was observed many times. This chain uses TRBV7-2 with TRBJ2-5; D gene ambiguous. V was shortened by 7 bases and J by 6 bases, with 21 bases between the two germline ends. This CDR3 comprises 15 residues. Germline V gene lookup returns CDR1 SGHTA and CDR2 FQGNSA. CDR3 nucleotide sequence: TGTGCCAGCATGCGACCATCCGGGTCGGTAAAGACCCAGTACTTC. This encodes CASMRPSGSVKTQYF.